These 23 T cell receptor beta chains originate from one sample sequenced in a study of long-term antiretroviral therapy in people with HIV (dated by TCRdb to 2022 to 2024). The immunoSEQ hsTCRB v3.0 assay was used at survey level resolution to sequence the TRB variable region. TCRdb carries this immuneACCESS record with in-frame sequences only. Its versions omit some clonotypes, under half of them owing to an unresolved V gene in the studies checked, with the rest unexplained. For this sample there are about 20,000 clones; over 80% appear just once. The ten most abundant clones make up about 9% of the sample. The sample consisted of unsorted PBMCs, taken 1.2 years after starting antiretroviral therapy. The receptors come from a woman between 40 and 55 years old with HIV.

This chain joins TRBV27 and TRBJ1-5; 7 bases are a match to TRBD1. Germline CDR1 is MNHEY and CDR2 is SMNVEV (reference sequence). The CDR3 consists of 15 residues. The V segment lost 5 bases and the J segment 4 bases; nucleotides outside the gene matches: 8. In nucleotides, the CDR3 is TGTGCCAGCAGTCCTTCGACAGGGCCAAATCAGCCCCAGCATTTT. Residues: CASSPSTGPNQPQHF.

The V and J genes are TRBV5-4 and TRBJ2-1; 11 bases are shared with TRBD2. Germline V lookup: CDR1 SGHNT, CDR2 YYREEE (reference sequence). Trimming removed 5 bases from V and 4 bases from J; junction bases left unmatched: 11. The CDR3 runs to 17 residues. CDR3 bases: TGTGCCAGCAGATCCTCCGGGACTAGCGGATTGTACAATGAGCAGTTCTTC. Its translation: CASRSSGTSGLYNEQFF.

The chain recombines TRBV4-1 with TRBJ2-7; 8 bases fit TRBD1. With V trimmed by 6 bases and J by 5 bases, 6 bases remained unmatched. CDR1 MGHRA and CDR2 YSYEKL come from the germline V gene. This CDR3 has 13 residues. The DNA for the CDR3 is TGCGCCAGCAGTCAAAACAGGGGGGACGAGCAGTACTTC. Translation: CASSQNRGDEQYF.

The genes are TRBV23-1 and TRBJ1-3; TRBD1 is a possible D gene (6 bases). TRBV23-1 is an ORF; its function is uncertain. This CDR3 region has 13 residues. V shed 9 bases and J shed 8 bases, with 17 bases lying between them. The CDR3, as DNA: TGCGCCAGGAAGGGGGTAGGGGCGGACACCATATATTTT. Its translation: CARKGVGADTIYF.

This rearrangement joins TRBV28 to TRBJ2-7; TRBD2 might be the D (5 bases). CDR1 is MDHEN, CDR2 SYDVKM, per germline. The CDR3 length is 14 residues. Trimming cost V 4 bases and J 5 bases, with 15 bases left between them. The CDR3 loop is CASSWESYQDEQYF. CDR3 coding DNA: TGTGCCAGCAGTTGGGAGTCATATCAAGACGAGCAGTACTTC.

V gene TRBV5-1 combines with J gene TRBJ2-7; the D is unclear. Germline assignment: CDR1 SGHRS and CDR2 YFSETQ. Trimming shortened V by 0 bases and J by 3 bases, and 10 bases separated the two germline ends. CDR3 length equals 14 residues. The CDR3 loop is CASSLEARSYEQYF. In nucleotides, the CDR3 is TGCGCCAGCAGCTTGGAGGCCAGGAGCTACGAGCAGTACTTC.

CDR3 region: CASSSRPNTEAFF. DNA for the CDR3: TGTGCCAGCAGCTCCCGACCCAACACTGAAGCTTTCTTT. V and J are TRBV11-2 and TRBJ1-1, with D unclear. V was trimmed by 4 bases and J by 2 bases, leaving 8 bases between them. Germline CDR1 and CDR2: SGHAT and FQNNGV. The CDR3 has 13 amino acids. Full variable domain (remainder filled in from reference TRBV11-2 and TRBJ1-1): EAGVAQSPRYKIIEKRQSVAFWCNPISGHATLYWYQQILGQGPKLLIQFQNNGVVDDSQLPKDRFSAERLKGVDSTLKIQPAKLEDSAVYLCASSSRPNTEAFFGQGTRLTVV.

This clone was detected once. The chain combines TRBV11-3 with TRBJ1-3, with D unresolved. CDR1 is SGHNT and CDR2 is YENEEA in the germline V gene. The CDR3 is made up of 13 amino acids. V was pared by 0 bases and J by 4 bases, with 4 bases between. CDR3 residues: CASSLDRGNTIYF. CDR3 bases: TGTGCCAGCAGCTTAGACAGAGGAAACACCATATATTTT.

The rearrangement links TRBV27 to TRBJ2-7; D gene uncertain. The CDR3 is 13 amino acids. Germline CDR1 is MNHEY and CDR2 is SMNVEV (reference sequence). Trimming pared 2 bases from V and 4 bases from J, leaving 9 bases between. Here the CDR3 DNA reads TGTGCCAGCAGTTTACCGCCTGGGTACGAGCAGTACTTC. Translation: CASSLPPGYEQYF.

The chain couples TRBV5-1 to TRBJ2-7; 7 nucleotides agree with TRBD2. Germline trimming cut 4 bases from V and 3 bases from J; bases unmatched to any gene: 7. Germline lookup yields CDR1 SGHRS and CDR2 YFSETQ. This CDR3 region has 14 residues. The CDR3 here is CASSPKRDLYEQYF. The CDR3 DNA reads as TGCGCCAGCAGCCCTAAGCGGGACCTCTACGAGCAGTACTTC.

The V call is TRBV9, the J call TRBJ2-6; D could derive from TRBD1 or TRBD2 (5 bases each). Germline CDR1 SGDLS, CDR2 YYNGEE. The CDR3 contains 17 residues. The V and J ends lost 3 bases and 0 bases respectively, with 13 bases between them. The DNA for the CDR3 is TGTGCCAGCAGCGCAGGTTTTGGGGGCTCTGGGGCCAACGTCCTGACTTTC. This gives the protein CASSAGFGGSGANVLTF.

The V call is TRBV5-4, the J call TRBJ1-2; a possible D gene is TRBD1 (5 bases). Deletions cut 9 bases from V and 4 bases from J, with 13 bases between. Looked up from germline, CDR1 is SGHNT and CDR2 is YYREEE (reference sequence). The CDR3 length is 12 residues. The CDR3 DNA follows: TGTGCCACGGGCAGGGAATCCTATGGCTACACCTTC. Protein: CATGRESYGYTF.

The chain recombines TRBV6-5 with TRBJ2-5, with TRBD1 matching 7 bases. With 5 bases clipped from V and 5 bases from J, the junction kept 11 bases outside the gene matches. In germline, CDR1 is MNHEY, CDR2 SVGAGI. This CDR3 has 15 amino acids. The CDR3 sequence is CASSTPGQMRETQYF. DNA of the CDR3: TGTGCCAGCAGTACACCGGGACAGATGAGGGAGACCCAGTACTTC.

A few counts support this clone. The chain uses TRBV7-9 and TRBJ2-7; no clear D. Germline loops: CDR1 SEHNR, CDR2 FQNEAQ (reference sequence). Trimming removed 3 bases from V and 0 bases from J, with 3 bases in between. The CDR3 loop spans 12 amino acids. The CDR3: CASSFASYEQYF. DNA of the CDR3: TGTGCCAGCAGCTTTGCCTCCTACGAGCAGTACTTC.

The rearrangement links TRBV5-1 to TRBJ2-5; no firm D call. V was trimmed by 2 bases and J by 5 bases, leaving 4 bases between them. Germline lookup yields CDR1 SGHRS and CDR2 YFSETQ. This CDR3 comprises 11 residues. CDR3 bases: TGCGCCAGCAGCTTCCAGGAGACCCAGTACTTC. Residues: CASSFQETQYF.

V usage is TRBV6-6 and J usage is TRBJ2-1; a weak D match, TRBD2 (7 bases). The CDR3 is made up of 14 amino acids. CDR1 is MNHNY, CDR2 SVGAGI, per germline (reference sequence). The V gene lost 6 bases and the J gene lost 7 bases, with 16 bases spanning the gap. In nucleotides, the CDR3 is TGTGCCAGCAGATATACCGGGGGGCGAAATGAGCAGTTCTTC. Protein sequence: CASRYTGGRNEQFF.

The rearrangement uses TRBV6-1 and TRBJ1-1, with 9 nucleotides matching TRBD1. The CDR3 has 15 amino acids. Germline loops: CDR1 MNHNS, CDR2 SASEGT. After removal of 8 bases from V and 1 base from J, the junction contained 8 bases not matched to a gene. The CDR3 sequence: CASFQPGQGNTEAFF. CDR3 nucleotides: TGTGCCAGCTTCCAGCCGGGACAGGGGAACACTGAAGCTTTCTTT.

The chain uses TRBV27 and TRBJ2-3; TRBD2 matches at 13 bases. This CDR3 has 17 residues. V lost 5 bases, J lost 6 bases, and 11 bases stayed unmatched. Germline V lookup: CDR1 MNHEY, CDR2 SMNVEV (reference sequence). Written as DNA, the CDR3 is TGTGCCAGCAGTCCCACGGGACTAGCGGGATTCGGCGATACGCAGTATTTT. Translating gives CASSPTGLAGFGDTQYF.

The chain uses TRBV9 and TRBJ2-1; no firm D call. The CDR3 is 17 residues long. Trimming removed 0 bases at V and 7 bases at J, with 20 bases between. Germline V lookup: CDR1 SGDLS, CDR2 YYNGEE. The CDR3 is CASSVAAEPLNLNEQFF. DNA for the CDR3: TGTGCCAGCAGCGTAGCGGCCGAGCCCCTTAACCTTAATGAGCAGTTCTTC.

This clone was observed a single time. This chain links TRBV10-2 with TRBJ2-7; D call uncertain. V was shortened by 2 bases and J by 5 bases, with 10 bases between the two germline ends. The CDR3 is made up of 13 amino acids. Germline V CDR1 and CDR2: WSHSY, SAAADI. The CDR3: CASSEQHRNEQYF. DNA for the CDR3: TGCGCCAGCAGTGAGCAGCATCGGAACGAGCAGTACTTC.

J is TRBJ2-7 and V is TRBV7-6; D possibly corresponds to TRBD2 (5 bases). CDR1 is SGHVS, CDR2 FNYEAQ, per germline. This CDR3 comprises 14 residues. Trimming cost V 5 bases and J 0 bases, with 11 bases left between them. The CDR3 DNA sequence: TGTGCCAGCAGCACCCAAGCGGTCTCCTACGAGCAGTACTTC. Its translation: CASSTQAVSYEQYF. Drawing the rest from reference TRBV7-6 and TRBJ2-7, the complete variable domain is GAGVSQSPRYKVTKRGQDVALRCDPISGHVSLYWYRQALGQGPEFLTYFNYEAQQDKSGLPNDRFSAERPEGSISTLTIQRTEQRDSAMYRCASSTQAVSYEQYFGPGTRLTVT.

The V call is TRBV29-1, the J call TRBJ1-2; D not resolved. The germline V and J ends were trimmed by 5 bases and 4 bases, with 11 bases remaining between them. Germline V gives CDR1 SQVTM, CDR2 ANQGSEA. The CDR3 sequence is 12 residues long. The DNA for the CDR3 is TGCAGCGTTAAGGAAACCTCCTATGGCTACACCTTC. This translates into CSVKETSYGYTF.

This rearrangement joins TRBV5-1 to TRBJ2-7, with D possibly called TRBD1 or TRBD2 (5 bases each). In germline, CDR1 is SGHRS, CDR2 YFSETQ. V was trimmed by 4 bases and J by 2 bases, leaving 10 bases between them. The CDR3 is made up of 13 amino acids. For the CDR3, the DNA is TGCGCCAGCAGCGGGGACGGAGCCTACGAGCAGTACTTC. As protein: CASSGDGAYEQYF.